Sequencing of this T cell receptor (beta chain) was carried out in a study of glioma-infiltrating T cells. This clonotype was detected only a few times. Its specificity is unknown. Using RNA template, CDR3s of TCR alpha and beta were amplified with iRepertoire arm-PCR. TCRdb recomputed calls from the multiplex PCR reads with MiXCR, one row per CDR3 protein. The profile shows more than 95,000 distinct CDR3 sequences, more than 20% of them singletons. Study-wide results and limits: Tissue-blood divergence was below expectation in non-neoplastic patients, above in gliomas.

Sequencing was carried out using glioma tissue, nonneoplastic brain tissue, or PBMCs (not recorded which). The source of this sequence is a human donor with low-grade glioma or glioblastoma, undergoing nonglioma brain surgery, or in good health (not recorded which).

CDR3 in amino acids: CASSPLNPEGDTQYF. In DNA form, the CDR3 reads TGTGCCAGCTCACCCCTTAATCCGGAGGGAGATACGCAGTATTTT. The chain carries TRBV18 and TRBJ2-3, with TRBD2 as a possible D gene (6 bases). V was clipped by 3 bases and J by 5 bases, with 15 bases between them. Germline CDR1 and CDR2: KGHSH and LQKENI. The CDR3 is 15 residues long.